The T cell receptor (beta chain) under discussion was sequenced for a study of blood T cells in healthy people across ages. For the second PCR, which ran for 7 to 11 cycles, a sample-barcoded 5' primer and a J-beta primer mix were used. Researchers report that a template-switch adaptor with 12 random nucleotides tagged each cDNA molecule. Each CDR3 protein is one row after TCRdb ran MiXCR on the 5' RACE reads. The sample carries fewer than 700,000 distinct CDR3 sequences, over 40% recorded once. CDR1 is SGHTA, CDR2 FQGNSA, per germline. This CDR3 has 14 residues. Trimming stripped 5 bases from V and 8 bases from J, with 15 bases between.

J is TRBJ1-4 and V is TRBV7-2; D is possibly TRBD1 (6 bases). This receptor was identified in a man older than 75 in good health. Sequencing used blood. The CDR3 DNA is TGTGCCAGCAGCCCCAACAGGGTGGGCGAAAAACTGTTTTTT. Its translation: CASSPNRVGEKLFF.